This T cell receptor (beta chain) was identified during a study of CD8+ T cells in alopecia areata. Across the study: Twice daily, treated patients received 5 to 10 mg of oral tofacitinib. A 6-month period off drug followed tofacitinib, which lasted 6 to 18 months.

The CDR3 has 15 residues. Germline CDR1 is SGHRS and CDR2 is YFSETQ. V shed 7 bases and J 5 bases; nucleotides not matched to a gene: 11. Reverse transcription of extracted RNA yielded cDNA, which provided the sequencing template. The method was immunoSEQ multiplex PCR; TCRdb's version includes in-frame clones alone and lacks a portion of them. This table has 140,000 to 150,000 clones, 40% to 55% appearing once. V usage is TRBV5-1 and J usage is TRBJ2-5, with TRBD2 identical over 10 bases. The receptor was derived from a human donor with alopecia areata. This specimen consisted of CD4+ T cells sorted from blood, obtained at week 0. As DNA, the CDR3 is TGCGCCAGCGGACTAGCGGTACGGCCGGGGGAGACCCAGTACTTC. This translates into CASGLAVRPGETQYF. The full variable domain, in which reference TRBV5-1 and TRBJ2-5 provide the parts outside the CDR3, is KAGVTQTPRYLIKTRGQQVTLSCSPISGHRSVSWYQQTPGQGLQFLFEYFSETQRNKGNFPGRFSGRQFSNSRSEMNVSTLELGDSALYLCASGLAVRPGETQYFGPGTRLLVL.